These 29 T cell receptor beta chains were all obtained from the same sample, sequenced in a study of Ad26.COV2.S vaccination and SARS-CoV-2 variants. Here immunoSEQ multiplex PCR was the method, and the copy in TCRdb shows in-frame clones only, minus some. The repertoire holds 150,000 to 200,000 clones, with around nine tenths as singletons. Sequences were derived from peripheral blood, sampled after recovery from COVID-19. Receptors originate from a human donor who had recovered from COVID-19.

This chain joins TRBV28 and TRBJ2-4; D is unresolved. V dropped 5 bases and J dropped 7 bases, with 9 bases sitting between them. Germline V lookup: CDR1 MDHEN, CDR2 SYDVKM. The CDR3 sequence is 12 residues long. The CDR3 sequence is CASSPPGNIQYF. CDR3 DNA: TGTGCCAGCAGTCCCCCTGGGAACATTCAGTACTTC.

The CDR3 sequence is CASSPAPKASYGYTF. The CDR3 nucleotides are TGTGCCAGCAGCCCCGCTCCAAAGGCCTCCTATGGCTACACCTTC. The chain carries TRBV3-1 (or the pseudogene TRBV3-2) and TRBJ1-2; D is unclear. Germline loops: CDR1 LGHDT, CDR2 YNNKEL (reference sequence). V shed 4 bases and J shed 4 bases, with 16 bases lying between them. This CDR3 spans 15 amino acids.

This rearrangement joins TRBV28 to TRBJ2-5, with a tentative D call TRBD2 (6 bases). Germline CDR1 MDHEN, CDR2 SYDVKM. V lost 5 bases, J lost 3 bases, and 19 bases lay in between. This CDR3 region has 16 residues. The CDR3 bases are TGTGCCAGCAGTGATCTTACCCGGGACTCTAAAGAGACCCAGTACTTC. Translating gives CASSDLTRDSKETQYF. Based on the CDR3 plus reference TRBV28 and TRBJ2-5, the full variable domain is DVKVTQSSRYLVKRTGEKVFLECVQDMDHENMFWYRQDPGLGLRLIYFSYDVKMKEKGDIPEGYSVSREKKERFSLILESASTNQTSMYLCASSDLTRDSKETQYFGPGTRLLVL.

CDR3 region: CASTRTSGTDTQYF. For the CDR3, the DNA is TGCGCCAGCACCCGGACTAGCGGCACAGATACGCAGTATTTT. V usage is TRBV5-1 and J usage is TRBJ2-3, with 9 bases that match TRBD2. Trimming removed 6 bases from V and 1 base from J; junction bases left unmatched: 3. CDR1 and CDR2 (germline): SGHRS, YFSETQ. This CDR3 has 14 residues.

The chain links TRBV7-8 to TRBJ2-1; D remains unclear. The V and J ends lost 5 bases and 7 bases respectively, with 12 bases between them. This CDR3 has 13 amino acids. Germline assignment: CDR1 SGHVS and CDR2 FQNEAQ. The CDR3 DNA reads as TGTGCCAGCAGCCACAGACTCCCGAATGAGCAGTTCTTC. This translates into CASSHRLPNEQFF.

V is TRBV9 and J is TRBJ1-2; no definite D call. Trimming removed 3 bases from V and 5 bases from J, with 17 bases in between. From germline, CDR1 is SGDLS and CDR2 YYNGEE. This CDR3 is 15 amino acids long. CDR3 sequence: CASSAATAGIYGYTF. The CDR3 nucleotides read TGTGCCAGCAGCGCAGCCACCGCGGGGATTTATGGCTACACCTTC. The full variable domain, its missing parts supplied by reference TRBV9 and TRBJ1-2, is DSGVTQTPKHLITATGQRVTLRCSPRSGDLSVYWYQQSLDQGLQFLIQYYNGEERAKGNILERFSAQQFPDLHSELNLSSLELGDSALYFCASSAATAGIYGYTFGSGTRLTVV.

The CDR3 DNA sequence: TGTGCCAGCAGCCAGGGACAGACCATCAATCAGCCCCAGCATTTT. Translating it yields CASSQGQTINQPQHF. The rearrangement joins TRBV3-1 (or the pseudogene TRBV3-2) to TRBJ1-5; 7 positions match TRBD1. Germline lookup yields CDR1 LGHDT and CDR2 YNNKEL (reference sequence). The CDR3 runs 15 residues. V lost 3 bases, J lost 3 bases, and 5 bases stayed unmatched.

The genes are TRBV4-1 and TRBJ2-1; 8 bases agree with TRBD2. Germline V gene data show CDR1 as MGHRA and CDR2 as YSYEKL. CDR3 length: 16 residues. Germline trimming cut 1 base from V and 7 bases from J; bases unmatched to any gene: 9. CDR3 sequence (DNA): TGCGCCAGCAGCCAAGTACGGGGGGGCCGGTCGAATGAGCAGTTCTTC. The encoded protein is CASSQVRGGRSNEQFF.

The chain is built from TRBV9 and TRBJ2-7; TRBD2 agrees at 8 bases. V lost 0 bases and J lost 2; bases outside the gene matches: 4. From germline, CDR1 is SGDLS and CDR2 YYNGEE. The CDR3 extends over 15 amino acids. CDR3 protein: CASSVAGTSPYEQYF. In nucleotides, the CDR3 is TGTGCCAGCAGCGTAGCCGGGACTAGTCCCTACGAGCAGTACTTC.

This chain uses TRBV27 with TRBJ2-7, with unresolved D. The CDR3 has 14 amino acids. Germline V gives CDR1 MNHEY, CDR2 SMNVEV (reference sequence). Trimming took 3 bases from V and 5 from J, leaving 14 bases between them. The CDR3 loop is CASSLSHVQDEQYF. In DNA form, the CDR3 reads TGTGCCAGCAGTTTGAGCCACGTCCAGGACGAGCAGTACTTC.

The V call is TRBV3-1 (or the pseudogene TRBV3-2), the J call TRBJ1-1, with TRBD1 identical over 8 bases. The CDR3 extends over 14 amino acids. Germline CDR1 is LGHDT and CDR2 is YNNKEL (reference sequence). V dropped 9 bases and J dropped 4; count of bases not matched to a gene: 10. CDR3 sequence (DNA): TGTGCCAGTGTCCCAGGGGGCTTGCGCACTGAAGCTTTCTTT. Translation: CASVPGGLRTEAFF.

V is TRBV10-3 and J is TRBJ2-6, with a possible D match to TRBD2 (5 bases). Trimming stripped 2 bases from V and 0 bases from J, with 5 bases between. The CDR3 extends over 15 amino acids. Germline CDR1 is ENHRY and CDR2 is SYGVKD. CDR3 coding DNA: TGTGCCATCAGTGAGGGGAGCTCTGGGGCCAACGTCCTGACTTTC. Amino acid sequence: CAISEGSSGANVLTF.

This clone was detected once. The CDR3 protein is CASSFSSSGSEQFF. CDR3 coding DNA: TGTGCCAGCAGCTTTTCCTCCTCGGGTAGTGAGCAGTTCTTC. This chain joins TRBV7-9 and TRBJ2-1; D is unresolved. V gave up 3 bases and J gave up 9 bases, with 15 bases separating them. CDR3 length equals 14 residues. Germline V CDR1 and CDR2: SEHNR, FQNEAQ (reference sequence).

The rearrangement joins TRBV12-3 or TRBV12-4 to TRBJ2-2; D unclear. V lost 3 bases to trimming and J lost 4 bases, with 6 bases between them. CDR3 length: 13 amino acids. CDR3 protein: CASSFSGTGELFF. In DNA, the CDR3 is TGTGCCAGCAGTTTTAGTGGCACCGGGGAGCTGTTTTTT.

This chain links TRBV6-2 or TRBV6-3 with TRBJ2-1; 13 bases line up with TRBD2. With V trimmed by 6 bases and J by 0 bases, 8 bases remained unmatched. From germline, CDR1 is MNHEY and CDR2 SVGEGT. The CDR3 contains 18 residues. The CDR3 region is CASSTGTSGALSYNEQFF. CDR3 DNA: TGTGCCAGCAGCACCGGGACTAGCGGGGCCCTCTCCTACAATGAGCAGTTCTTC.

This clone was seen only once. V and J are TRBV12-5 and TRBJ1-2, with D unresolved. The CDR3 covers 16 residues. The V end was cut by 0 bases, the J end by 0 bases, with 11 bases between. Germline V lookup: CDR1 LGHNT, CDR2 FRNRAP. Here the CDR3 reads CASGLVLSPTNYGYTF. CDR3 bases: TGTGCTAGTGGTTTGGTACTCAGTCCTACTAACTATGGCTACACCTTC.

The chain couples TRBV20-1 to TRBJ1-1; D gene unclear. Per the germline V gene, CDR1 is DFQATT and CDR2 is SNEGSKA (reference sequence). The CDR3 contains 14 residues. V shed 3 bases and J shed 1 base, with 12 bases lying between them. The CDR3 DNA is TGCAGTGCTAGTGGAGGATCAGGGAACACTGAAGCTTTCTTT. This codes for CSASGGSGNTEAFF.

The V gene is TRBV9, the J gene TRBJ2-5; 7 bases fit TRBD2. Germline V gene sequence: CDR1 SGDLS, CDR2 YYNGEE. V shed 3 bases and J 1 base; nucleotides not matched to a gene: 6. The CDR3 extends over 15 amino acids. CDR3 in DNA: TGTGCCAGCAGCGGGAGCGGGAATCTCCAAGAGACCCAGTACTTC. It translates to CASSGSGNLQETQYF. Using reference TRBV9 and TRBJ2-5 for the parts outside the CDR3, the full variable domain is DSGVTQTPKHLITATGQRVTLRCSPRSGDLSVYWYQQSLDQGLQFLIQYYNGEERAKGNILERFSAQQFPDLHSELNLSSLELGDSALYFCASSGSGNLQETQYFGPGTRLLVL.

As concerns this clone: The same CDR3 can be traced to other DNA sequences in this sample. This rearrangement joins TRBV24-1 to TRBJ2-2; 12 nucleotides match TRBD1. J lost 6 bases, V lost 2 bases, and 3 bases had no gene match. The germline V gene has CDR1 KGHDR and CDR2 SFDVKD. The CDR3 loop spans 16 amino acids. The CDR3: CATSDSGQGASGELFF. The CDR3 coding sequence is TGTGCCACCAGTGATTCGGGACAGGGGGCTTCCGGGGAGCTGTTTTTT.

The chain combines TRBV21-1 with TRBJ2-7; TRBD2 reflects the table's D call only, with no check against the DNA. TRBV21-1 is reported as a pseudogene. There are 10 residues in the CDR3. The chain's CDR3 is CATSPYEQYF. The DNA for the CDR3 is TGTGCCACCTCCCCCTACGAGCAGTACTTC.

The rearrangement joins TRBV13 to TRBJ2-7; TRBD1 matches at 10 bases. CDR3 size: 16 residues. Germline V gene sequence: CDR1 PRHDT, CDR2 FYEKMQ (reference sequence). J gave up 3 bases and V 5 bases, and 10 bases lay outside the gene matches. The CDR3 bases are TGTGCCAGCAGCGTTATTACGGGACAGGGGATCTACGAGCAGTACTTC. Protein sequence: CASSVITGQGIYEQYF.

The chain has TRBV6-2 or TRBV6-3 and TRBJ2-7; tentatively, D is TRBD1 (5 bases). V gave up 4 bases and J gave up 4 bases, with 20 bases separating them. Per germline, CDR1 MNHEY and CDR2 SVGEGT. There are 16 residues in the CDR3. CDR3 coding DNA: TGTGCCAGCAGTTTTCAGCTAGGCAGGGAACTATACGAGCAGTACTTC. This gives the protein CASSFQLGRELYEQYF.

This chain connects TRBV9 to TRBJ1-1; no definite D call. Germline V gene data show CDR1 as SGDLS and CDR2 as YYNGEE. Trimming took off 0 bases at V and 2 bases at J, with 5 bases between the two ends. This CDR3 is 13 amino acids long. The CDR3 sequence is CASSVAPNTEAFF. In DNA, the CDR3 is TGTGCCAGCAGCGTAGCTCCTAACACTGAAGCTTTCTTT.

The chain joins TRBV9 to TRBJ2-5; TRBD1 agrees at 8 bases. CDR3 length: 16 residues. Germline CDR1 is SGDLS and CDR2 is YYNGEE. The ends lost 4 bases at V and 5 bases at J; junction bases unmatched: 13. The CDR3 sequence is CASSPHTPTGVETQYF. CDR3 sequence (DNA): TGTGCCAGCAGCCCACACACCCCGACAGGGGTCGAGACCCAGTACTTC.

The chain uses TRBV7-3 and TRBJ2-3; D is tentatively TRBD1 or TRBD2 (5 bases each). V shed 3 bases and J shed 2 bases, with 9 bases lying between them. Germline V gene data show CDR1 as SGHTA and CDR2 as FQGTGA. The length of the CDR3 is 14 residues. For the CDR3, the DNA is TGTGCCAGCAGCTTGGGGGAGCACACAGATACGCAGTATTTT. Protein: CASSLGEHTDTQYF.

The chain couples TRBV5-8 to TRBJ2-2; 8 bases fit TRBD1. The CDR3 runs to 17 residues. The ends lost 0 bases at V and 5 bases at J; junction bases unmatched: 9. In germline, CDR1 is SGHTS, CDR2 YDEGEE. CDR3 nucleotide sequence: TGTGCCAGCAGCTTGGTCCTTTTCGGGACAGGAACCGGGGAGCTGTTTTTT. Protein: CASSLVLFGTGTGELFF.

The CDR3 here is CASSGEGTGRSTDTQYF. The CDR3, as DNA: TGCGCCAGCAGTGGAGAAGGGACAGGGAGGAGCACAGATACGCAGTATTTT. The chain combines TRBV4-1 with TRBJ2-3; 9 nucleotides align to TRBD1. Per the germline V gene, CDR1 is MGHRA and CDR2 is YSYEKL. The CDR3 covers 17 residues. J was trimmed by 0 bases and V by 6 bases; bases with no gene match: 10.

The J gene is TRBJ2-5, the V gene TRBV2; 10 bases map to TRBD1. Germline V gene data show CDR1 as SNHLY and CDR2 as FYNNEI. V shed 5 bases, J shed 5 bases, and the junction held 14 bases outside the gene matches. This CDR3 is 17 amino acids long. DNA of the CDR3: TGTGCCAGCAGTCCTCGGCTAGGGACAGGGGCGCGTGAGACCCAGTACTTC. Its translation is CASSPRLGTGARETQYF.

The V and J genes are TRBV5-1 and TRBJ2-3; D ambiguous. The CDR3 sequence is 15 residues long. Looked up from germline, CDR1 is SGHRS and CDR2 is YFSETQ. V was pared by 0 bases and J by 0 bases, with 8 bases between. CDR3 coding DNA: TGCGCCAGCAGCTTGGCGACGCCTAGCACAGATACGCAGTATTTT. Protein: CASSLATPSTDTQYF. Supplemented by reference TRBV5-1 and TRBJ2-3, the full variable domain reads KAGVTQTPRYLIKTRGQQVTLSCSPISGHRSVSWYQQTPGQGLQFLFEYFSETQRNKGNFPGRFSGRQFSNSRSEMNVSTLELGDSALYLCASSLATPSTDTQYFGPGTRLTVL.